Described below is a single T cell receptor (beta chain) sequence and its context. Its antigen is not known. Other nucleotide sequences in the sample specify the same CDR3. This sample is part of a study of shared clonotypes between healthy human individuals. Profiled with immunoSEQ multiplex PCR; TCRdb holds only in-frame clones, not every one. This sample has millions of clones, with 85% to 95% found just once. Trimming stripped 6 bases from V and 0 bases from J, with 8 bases between. This CDR3 is 13 amino acids long. Germline V lookup: CDR1 LNHDA, CDR2 SQIVND (reference sequence). Study-wide findings and caveats: The study found approximately 5% of naive CD4 clonotypes shared across several donors.

In the CD4+ fraction, cells were divided into CD45RA+ naive and CD45RA-negative memory subsets. The receptor was isolated from a man in his late teens or twenties in good health. Some clones in this sample may be carry-over from other donors' samples. The chain has TRBV19 and TRBJ1-1; no firm D call. The sequenced sample consisted of naive CD4+ T cells from PBMCs. Indicated subset: CD45RA+ positively selected. In nucleotides, the CDR3 is TGTGCCAGTAGGTGGGGTTTGAACACTGAAGCTTTCTTT. Protein product: CASRWGLNTEAFF.